The entry that follows covers one TCR beta chain sequence. As yet, its antigen is unknown. This record comes from a study of CD8 T cells in ankylosing spondylitis. Study results and caveats: As reported, disease-linked clones showed significant enrichment in matched ankylosing spondylitis synovial fluid. Reactive arthritis synovial fluid and blood previously showed some of these motif variants. Within ankylosing spondylitis blood, a TCR beta motif made up of seven to nine highly homologous variants appeared to be characteristic.

Trimming removed 1 base at V and 1 base at J, with 4 bases between. CDR1 is GTSNPN and CDR2 is SVGIG in the germline V gene (reference sequence). CDR3 length: 13 residues. The authors made TCR beta libraries by quantitative 5'-RACE with molecular barcodes. A single record per CDR3 protein comes from TCRdb applying MiXCR to the 5' RACE reads. The table shows some 220,000 distinct CDR3 sequences, with over 9.5% occurring only once. The sequencing sample was made of blood, either unsorted or a sorted T cell fraction (not recorded which). V is TRBV30 and J is TRBJ1-4, with D hard to call. This clonotype was sampled from a male donor with ankylosing spondylitis or in good health (not recorded which). CDR3 in amino acids: CAWSALTNEKLFF. The CDR3 region has the DNA TGTGCCTGGAGTGCCCTAACTAATGAAAAACTGTTTTTT. Using reference TRBV30 and TRBJ1-4 for the parts outside the CDR3, the full variable domain is SQTIHQWPATLVQPVGSPLSLECTVEGTSNPNLYWYRQAAGRGLQLLFYSVGIGQISSEVPQNLSASRPQDRQFILSSKKLLLSDSGFYLCAWSALTNEKLFFGSGTQLSVL.